Each of the 25 T cell receptor beta chains below was sequenced from the same sample in a study of blood T cell repertoires in COVID-19. This table comes from immunoSEQ multiplex PCR, and its TCRdb copy is limited to in-frame clones, with some not included. The sample lists over 200,000 clones; almost 90% were seen once. The sequencing input was peripheral blood. All receptors derive from a man aged 18 to 29 with active or convalescent COVID-19.

The rearrangement uses TRBV2 and TRBJ2-3, with 7 bases that match TRBD1. The V segment lost 7 bases and the J segment 1 base; nucleotides outside the gene matches: 11. CDR1 SNHLY and CDR2 FYNNEI come from the germline V gene. This CDR3 has 16 residues. The CDR3 DNA reads TGTGCCAGCAAGAGAAAAACCGGGACAGGCACAGATACGCAGTATTTT. It specifies CASKRKTGTGTDTQYF.

V gene TRBV7-2 combines with J gene TRBJ2-1; 8 nucleotides align to TRBD2. Germline trimming cut 5 bases from V and 5 bases from J; bases unmatched to any gene: 8. CDR1 SGHTA and CDR2 FQGNSA come from the germline V gene. This CDR3 has 15 residues. In nucleotides, the CDR3 is TGTGCCAGCAGCCCACCCTCGGGGGGGAACAATGAGCAGTTCTTC. This sequence encodes CASSPPSGGNNEQFF.

The V gene is TRBV3-1 (or the pseudogene TRBV3-2), the J gene TRBJ2-1, with a tentative D call TRBD2 (6 bases). The CDR3 is made up of 15 amino acids. V was pared by 1 base and J by 6 bases, with 13 bases between. Germline lookup yields CDR1 LGHDT and CDR2 YNNKEL (reference sequence). CDR3 amino acids: CASSQVRRLGNEQFF. The CDR3 nucleotides read TGTGCCAGCAGCCAAGTCCGCAGACTAGGCAATGAGCAGTTCTTC.

This chain connects TRBV25-1 to TRBJ1-1; D is perhaps TRBD1 (6 bases). Germline values: CDR1 MGHDK, CDR2 SYGVNS. Trimming left V 4 bases short and J 1 base short, with 16 bases between. The CDR3 contains 16 residues. This CDR3 is CASSALGGERNTEAFF. The CDR3, as DNA: TGTGCCAGCAGTGCACTTGGGGGCGAAAGGAACACTGAAGCTTTCTTT.

The rearrangement uses TRBV6-5 and TRBJ1-2; D not resolved. Deletions cut 7 bases from V and 4 bases from J, with 19 bases between. There are 15 residues in the CDR3. The germline gives CDR1 MNHEY, CDR2 SVGAGI. CDR3 in amino acids: CASTKRGSARYGYTF. CDR3 nucleotide sequence: TGTGCCAGCACCAAAAGAGGCAGCGCTCGCTATGGCTACACCTTC.

The chain joins TRBV10-3 to TRBJ2-7, with D tentatively TRBD2 (5 bases). This CDR3 has 12 amino acids. CDR1 is ENHRY, CDR2 SYGVKD, per germline. V was clipped by 9 bases and J by 3 bases, with 12 bases between them. CDR3 in DNA: TGTGCCATATCGGCCGGGAACTACGAGCAGTACTTC. Residues: CAISAGNYEQYF.

The V call is TRBV5-1, the J call TRBJ2-7; the D gene is possibly TRBD2 (7 bases). Germline values: CDR1 SGHRS, CDR2 YFSETQ. The V end was cut by 0 bases, the J end by 2 bases, with 12 bases between. The CDR3 is made up of 15 amino acids. CDR3 nucleotides: TGCGCCAGCAGCTTGGAGAGGGGGGGACCCTACGAGCAGTACTTC. Translated, it gives CASSLERGGPYEQYF.

This rearrangement joins TRBV5-5 to TRBJ1-1; D is ambiguous. Trimming took 4 bases from V and 7 from J, leaving 11 bases between them. The CDR3 contains 12 residues. Germline values: CDR1 SGHKS, CDR2 YYEKEE (reference sequence). The CDR3 sequence is CASSNPPREAFF. In DNA, the CDR3 is TGTGCCAGCAGCAATCCCCCCCGTGAAGCTTTCTTT. Together with reference TRBV5-5 and TRBJ1-1, the CDR3 gives the full variable domain: DAGVTQSPTHLIKTRGQQVTLRCSPISGHKSVSWYQQVLGQGPQFIFQYYEKEERGRGNFPDRFSARQFPNYSSELNVNALLLGDSALYLCASSNPPREAFFGQGTRLTVV.

The chain links TRBV4-3 to TRBJ1-1; 7 bases match TRBD1. Germline V gives CDR1 LGHNA, CDR2 YSLEER. V lost 4 bases and J lost 6; bases outside the gene matches: 8. The CDR3 extends over 14 amino acids. CDR3 residues: CASSRGPTGPEAFF. Written as DNA, the CDR3 is TGCGCCAGCAGCCGCGGACCGACAGGGCCTGAAGCTTTCTTT.

This clone occurred once. The chain is built from TRBV30 and TRBJ2-7; tentative D call: TRBD2 (5 bases). Trimming shortened V by 0 bases and J by 4 bases, and 10 bases separated the two germline ends. The CDR3 is 13 residues long. Germline V CDR1 and CDR2: GTSNPN, SVGIG (reference sequence). CDR3 DNA: TGTGCCTGGAGTGTACTAGTGGGGTACGAGCAGTACTTC. Translated, it gives CAWSVLVGYEQYF. Full variable domain (missing parts from reference TRBV30 and TRBJ2-7): SQTIHQWPATLVQPVGSPLSLECTVEGTSNPNLYWYRQAAGRGLQLLFYSVGIGQISSEVPQNLSASRPQDRQFILSSKKLLLSDSGFYLCAWSVLVGYEQYFGPGTRLTVT.

V is TRBV5-1 and J is TRBJ1-2; D possibly corresponds to TRBD1 (5 bases). The ends were cut back, 4 bases at V and 2 bases at J, with 15 bases in the middle. The germline V gene encodes CDR1 SGHRS and CDR2 YFSETQ. This CDR3 contains 15 residues. The CDR3: CASSRWDWRNYGYTF. The DNA for the CDR3 is TGCGCCAGCAGCCGATGGGACTGGAGAAACTATGGCTACACCTTC.

The chain uses TRBV6-5 and TRBJ2-2; no clear D. The V gene's germline CDR1 is MNHEY and CDR2 SVGAGI. The CDR3 runs 13 residues. V dropped 7 bases and J dropped 6 bases, with 12 bases sitting between them. CDR3 sequence reads: CASKHAAPGELFF. The DNA of the CDR3 is TGTGCCAGCAAGCACGCGGCCCCCGGGGAGCTGTTTTTT.

The chain is built from TRBV6-5 and TRBJ2-1; the match to TRBD2 covers 13 bases. Per germline, CDR1 MNHEY and CDR2 SVGAGI. J gave up 6 bases and V 5 bases, and 4 bases lay outside the gene matches. This CDR3 is 15 amino acids long. CDR3: CASSLGTSGVNEQFF. CDR3 coding DNA: TGTGCCAGCAGTCTCGGGACTAGCGGGGTCAATGAGCAGTTCTTC.

The chain recombines TRBV7-6 with TRBJ2-7; tentatively, D is TRBD1 (6 bases). The CDR3 has 14 amino acids. Trimming pared 2 bases from V and 3 bases from J, leaving 11 bases between. Germline values: CDR1 SGHVS, CDR2 FNYEAQ. CDR3 sequence reads: CASSLSTGSYEQYF. Here the CDR3 DNA reads TGTGCCAGCAGCTTATCTACAGGGAGCTACGAGCAGTACTTC.

This clone was picked up one time. The V call is TRBV7-6, the J call TRBJ1-5, with D possibly being TRBD1 (5 bases). Per the germline V gene, CDR1 is SGHVS and CDR2 is FNYEAQ. CDR3 length: 16 residues. Trimming shortened V by 1 base and J by 4 bases, and 14 bases separated the two germline ends. This CDR3 is CASSLDLGGLNQPQHF. DNA for the CDR3: TGTGCCAGCAGCTTAGACCTGGGGGGGTTGAATCAGCCCCAGCATTTT.

The chain recombines TRBV29-1 with TRBJ2-3; D is ambiguous. Trimming pared 4 bases from V and 0 bases from J, leaving 11 bases between. Germline-derived CDR1 and CDR2 are SQVTM and ANQGSEA. The CDR3 length is 14 residues. The CDR3 DNA sequence: TGCAGCGTTGTACCTCTAACGAGCACAGATACGCAGTATTTT. Amino acid sequence: CSVVPLTSTDTQYF.

The V and J genes are TRBV2 and TRBJ1-5; 9 nucleotides line up with TRBD1. This CDR3 spans 14 amino acids. The germline CDR1 and CDR2 sequences are SNHLY and FYNNEI. Trimming removed 6 bases from V and 9 bases from J; junction bases left unmatched: 9. The CDR3 region is CASRAGTGYLPQHF. CDR3 nucleotide sequence: TGTGCCAGCAGGGCCGGGACAGGGTATCTGCCCCAGCATTTT.

A few counts support this clone. V and J are TRBV4-1 and TRBJ1-5; 7 bases match TRBD1. The V and J ends lost 3 bases and 3 bases, in that order; junction bases with no gene match: 5. This CDR3 is built from 15 residues. CDR1 and CDR2 from the germline V gene are MGHRA and YSYEKL. The chain's CDR3 is CASSHIDRDNQPQHF. In nucleotides, the CDR3 is TGCGCCAGCAGCCACATTGACAGGGACAATCAGCCCCAGCATTTT.

The V gene is TRBV27, the J gene TRBJ1-6; weak D call: TRBD1 (6 bases). V was cut by 4 bases and J by 2 bases, with 12 bases left in between. The CDR3 is 16 residues long. Germline assignment: CDR1 MNHEY and CDR2 SMNVEV (reference sequence). The CDR3 bases are TGTGCCAGCAGTTCCTCCGACAGGACCTATAATTCACCCCTCCACTTT. Amino acids: CASSSSDRTYNSPLHF.

This chain joins TRBV27 and TRBJ2-2; TRBD1 matches at 7 bases. Per the germline V gene, CDR1 is MNHEY and CDR2 is SMNVEV (reference sequence). V was clipped by 7 bases and J by 6 bases; unmatched bases: 11. This CDR3 contains 15 residues. The chain's CDR3 is CASTKWGTAPGELFF. Written as DNA, the CDR3 is TGTGCCAGCACCAAATGGGGGACAGCGCCCGGGGAGCTGTTTTTT.

V is TRBV27 and J is TRBJ1-2; maybe TRBD1 (6 bases). Trimming took 4 bases from V and 8 from J, leaving 14 bases between them. Per the germline V gene, CDR1 is MNHEY and CDR2 is SMNVEV (reference sequence). The CDR3 loop spans 13 amino acids. The CDR3 loop is CASSSLMGTGYTF. CDR3 bases: TGTGCCAGCAGTTCCCTAATGGGGACAGGCTACACCTTC.

The J gene is TRBJ1-5, the V gene TRBV6-1; D is unresolved. Germline V gives CDR1 MNHNS, CDR2 SASEGT. Trimming took 3 bases from V and 4 from J, leaving 10 bases between them. The CDR3 sequence is 14 residues long. The CDR3 is CASSELRANQPQHF. CDR3 DNA sequence: TGTGCCAGCAGTGAGCTCCGCGCTAATCAGCCCCAGCATTTT.

J is TRBJ2-7 and V is TRBV28, with a possible D match to TRBD2 (7 bases). The CDR3 is made up of 15 amino acids. V was trimmed by 5 bases and J by 1 base, leaving 15 bases between them. The germline V gene has CDR1 MDHEN and CDR2 SYDVKM. CDR3 residues: CASSRGGVESYEQYF. As DNA, the CDR3 is TGTGCCAGCAGTCGAGGGGGGGTGGAATCCTACGAGCAGTACTTC.

In this sample, this clone turned up many times. V gene TRBV29-1 combines with J gene TRBJ1-1; D call uncertain. Germline-derived CDR1 and CDR2 are SQVTM and ANQGSEA. V lost 5 bases and J 5 bases, leaving 12 bases between the germline ends. The length of the CDR3 is 12 residues. The CDR3, as DNA: TGCAGCGTTTGGGAGTCAGAGACTGAAGCTTTCTTT. Translation gives CSVWESETEAFF. Variable domain in full (rest from reference TRBV29-1 and TRBJ1-1): SAVISQKPSRDICQRGTSLTIQCQVDSQVTMMFWYRQQPGQSLTLIATANQGSEATYESGFVIDKFPISRPNLTFSTLTVSNMSPEDSSIYLCSVWESETEAFFGQGTRLTVV.

This clone has only a few counts. V gene TRBV19 combines with J gene TRBJ1-4; 7 positions agree with TRBD1. The CDR3 totals 13 residues. The germline V gene encodes CDR1 LNHDA and CDR2 SQIVND (reference sequence). J gave up 8 bases and V 3 bases, and 3 bases lay outside the gene matches. CDR3 coding DNA: TGTGCCAGTAGTATGCAGGGGGGCGAAAAACTGTTTTTT. As protein: CASSMQGGEKLFF.